The 31 T cell receptor beta chains below were found in one sample sequenced in a study of siplizumab effects on memory and regulatory T cells. The method was immunoSEQ multiplex PCR; TCRdb's version includes in-frame clones alone and lacks a portion of them. The top ten clones hold around 12% of a sample with approximately 100,000 clones, over 90% of them seen once. What was sequenced was non-Treg CD4+ T cells sorted from blood. The receptors shown here come from a human donor in good health.

The chain recombines TRBV7-2 with TRBJ2-6; D may be TRBD1 (5 bases). The length of the CDR3 is 14 residues. Germline assignment: CDR1 SGHTA and CDR2 FQGNSA. V lost 5 bases and J 5 bases, leaving 10 bases between the germline ends. CDR3 nucleotide sequence: TGTGCCAGCAGCATCAGGGATAGGGCCAACGTCCTGACTTTC. Protein: CASSIRDRANVLTF.

The rearrangement uses TRBV14 and TRBJ2-7; D assignment may be TRBD1 or TRBD2 (6 bases each). Germline CDR1 and CDR2: SGHDN and FVKESK. This CDR3 spans 14 amino acids. Trimming removed 1 base at V and 3 bases at J, with 10 bases between. Here the CDR3 reads CASSQAGAVYEQYF. Here the CDR3 DNA reads TGTGCCAGCAGCCAAGCGGGGGCAGTCTACGAGCAGTACTTC.

The rearrangement uses TRBV5-6 and TRBJ2-1; 10 nucleotides line up with TRBD2. The trim removed 2 bases at V and 4 bases at J, leaving 3 bases unmatched. Germline lookup yields CDR1 SGHDT and CDR2 YYEEEE. CDR3 length equals 15 residues. The CDR3 nucleotides are TGTGCCAGCAGCTTCGGGACTAGCGAGTACAATGAGCAGTTCTTC. Translated: CASSFGTSEYNEQFF.

Written as DNA, the CDR3 is TGTGCCAGCAGTTACTCGAACCAGTATGGCTACACCTTC. This sequence encodes CASSYSNQYGYTF. The rearrangement uses TRBV6-5 and TRBJ1-2, with D unclear. V was clipped by 0 bases and J by 5 bases, with 7 bases between them. Germline V gene sequence: CDR1 MNHEY, CDR2 SVGAGI. This CDR3 is 13 amino acids long.

This chain links TRBV28 with TRBJ1-6; the D is unclear. V lost 2 bases to trimming and J lost 10 bases, with 6 bases between them. This CDR3 contains 12 residues. Looked up from germline, CDR1 is MDHEN and CDR2 is SYDVKM. As DNA, the CDR3 is TGTGCCAGCAGTTTAAATCGGTCACCCCTCCACTTT. Encoded protein: CASSLNRSPLHF.

The J gene is TRBJ1-1, the V gene TRBV19, with D maybe TRBD1 (6 bases). Germline values: CDR1 LNHDA, CDR2 SQIVND (reference sequence). V dropped 1 base and J dropped 5 bases, with 17 bases sitting between them. CDR3 length: 16 residues. The CDR3 coding sequence is TGTGCCAGTAGTATAGGCCCGAGGATGAGGGGGACTGAAGCTTTCTTT. It codes for CASSIGPRMRGTEAFF.

This chain connects TRBV4-2 to TRBJ2-7; 9 bases fit TRBD1. Germline lookup yields CDR1 LGHNA and CDR2 YNFKEQ. V lost 2 bases to trimming and J lost 2 bases; unmatched junction nucleotides: 7. This CDR3 is built from 16 residues. The DNA of the CDR3 is TGTGCCAGCAGCCAAATACCGGGACAGGGACCCTACGAGCAGTACTTC. It codes for CASSQIPGQGPYEQYF.

This rearrangement joins TRBV19 to TRBJ1-2; a weak D match, TRBD1 (6 bases). With 10 bases removed from V and 1 base from J, the gap between germline ends came to 19 bases. Germline V gene sequence: CDR1 LNHDA, CDR2 SQIVND (reference sequence). CDR3 length equals 15 residues. The CDR3, as DNA: TGTGCCACCAAGTATCAGGGGAGAATTAACTATGGCTACACCTTC. Translated: CATKYQGRINYGYTF.

The chain has TRBV18 and TRBJ1-2; D not resolved. The CDR3 spans 14 residues. V gave up 2 bases and J gave up 8 bases, with 15 bases separating them. The germline V gene has CDR1 KGHSH and CDR2 LQKENI. The CDR3 nucleotides are TGTGCCAGCTCACCAATATCTGTAGGAGGGGGCTACACCTTC. It specifies CASSPISVGGGYTF.

The gene calls are TRBV5-8 and TRBJ1-2; TRBD1 is a possible D gene (6 bases). Germline V gene sequence: CDR1 SGHTS, CDR2 YDEGEE. V lost 2 bases and J 2 bases, leaving 13 bases between the germline ends. CDR3 length equals 15 residues. CDR3 in amino acids: CASSFRQGLNYGYTF. As DNA, the CDR3 is TGTGCCAGCAGCTTTAGGCAGGGGTTAAACTATGGCTACACCTTC.

The gene calls are TRBV29-1 and TRBJ1-2; maybe TRBD1 (5 bases). Germline-derived CDR1 and CDR2 are SQVTM and ANQGSEA. The CDR3 is 11 residues long. The V and J ends lost 4 bases and 4 bases respectively, with 7 bases between them. The CDR3 spells CSVGQLYGYTF. DNA of the CDR3: TGCAGCGTTGGACAGCTCTATGGCTACACCTTC.

Concerning this clone: A junction boundary mismatches the germline segment, possibly from a read error. The chain uses TRBV7-7 and TRBJ1-1; D uncertain. The CDR3 is 14 residues long. CDR1 SSHAT and CDR2 FNYEAQ come from the germline V gene (reference sequence). CDR3 region: CASSLTEGSAEAFF. The CDR3 DNA reads as TGTGCTAGCAGCTTAACCGAAGGGAGCGCTGAAGCTTTCTTT.

The gene calls are TRBV7-6 and TRBJ1-1; 8 nucleotides align to TRBD1. Unmatched junction bases numbered 15, after V lost 5 bases and J lost 7 bases. CDR3 size: 16 residues. Germline lookup yields CDR1 SGHVS and CDR2 FNYEAQ. Here the CDR3 DNA reads TGTGCCAGCAGCCTCAGGGGGCGAGGGGAGAGGGGTGAAGCTTTCTTT. This sequence encodes CASSLRGRGERGEAFF.

This clone was observed a single time. The chain combines TRBV10-3 with TRBJ2-1, with 8 bases that match TRBD1. Per the germline V gene, CDR1 is ENHRY and CDR2 is SYGVKD. After removal of 10 bases from V and 0 bases from J, the junction contained 5 bases not matched to a gene. This CDR3 is built from 14 residues. The chain's CDR3 is CATGQGSSYNEQFF. CDR3 DNA sequence: TGTGCCACAGGACAGGGTAGCTCCTACAATGAGCAGTTCTTC.

The chain employs TRBV9 and TRBJ2-7; 8 positions match TRBD2. CDR1 SGDLS and CDR2 YYNGEE come from the germline V gene. The V gene end was trimmed by 2 bases and the J gene end by 6 bases; junction bases not matched to a gene: 16. This CDR3 contains 17 residues. The CDR3, as DNA: TGTGCCAGCAGCGTGGCCCCTGACGGGAGGGCCTTCGGCGAGCAGTACTTC. Residues: CASSVAPDGRAFGEQYF. Complete variable domain (other parts from reference TRBV9 and TRBJ2-7): DSGVTQTPKHLITATGQRVTLRCSPRSGDLSVYWYQQSLDQGLQFLIQYYNGEERAKGNILERFSAQQFPDLHSELNLSSLELGDSALYFCASSVAPDGRAFGEQYFGPGTRLTVT.

The chain carries TRBV9 and TRBJ2-7; 9 nucleotides line up with TRBD1. Germline CDR1 SGDLS, CDR2 YYNGEE. This CDR3 region has 16 residues. After removal of 0 bases from V and 1 base from J, the junction contained 5 bases not matched to a gene. CDR3 protein: CASSVAPGQGSYEQYF. In DNA, the CDR3 is TGTGCCAGCAGCGTAGCTCCGGGACAGGGATCCTACGAGCAGTACTTC.

V usage is TRBV7-6 and J usage is TRBJ1-1; no clear D. CDR3 length equals 14 residues. Germline values: CDR1 SGHVS, CDR2 FNYEAQ. Trimming removed 1 base at V and 5 bases at J, with 11 bases between. The CDR3 bases are TGTGCCAGCAGCTTAGGGAAGTGGGCTACTGAAGCTTTCTTT. Translated: CASSLGKWATEAFF.

The CDR3 protein is CASSLQRVNTGELFF. CDR3 nucleotides: TGTGCCAGCAGCTTACAGCGGGTGAACACCGGGGAGCTGTTTTTT. The genes are TRBV7-9 and TRBJ2-2; D is possibly TRBD2 (6 bases). Trimming took off 2 bases at V and 1 base at J, with 8 bases between the two ends. Germline V gene data show CDR1 as SEHNR and CDR2 as FQNEAQ (reference sequence). This CDR3 region has 15 residues. The complete variable domain, with remaining parts taken from reference TRBV7-9 and TRBJ2-2, reads DTGVSQNPRHKITKRGQNVTFRCDPISEHNRLYWYRQTLGQGPEFLTYFQNEAQLEKSRLLSDRFSAERPKGSFSTLEIQRTEQGDSAMYLCASSLQRVNTGELFFGEGSRLTVL.

CDR3 nucleotide sequence: TGTGCCAGCAGCTTGAGGACAGGGTTCTACGAGCAGTACTTC. Encoded protein: CASSLRTGFYEQYF. The rearrangement uses TRBV7-6 and TRBJ2-7, with 8 bases lining up with TRBD1. V dropped 3 bases and J dropped 3; count of bases not matched to a gene: 4. The CDR3 contains 14 residues. The germline CDR1 and CDR2 sequences are SGHVS and FNYEAQ.

The chain uses TRBV7-6 and TRBJ2-3; D gene uncertain. V dropped 3 bases and J dropped 1 base, with 11 bases sitting between them. The CDR3 has 15 residues. Per germline, CDR1 SGHVS and CDR2 FNYEAQ. CDR3 bases: TGTGCCAGCAGCTTTACCGACACGCGCACAGATACGCAGTATTTT. It is translated as CASSFTDTRTDTQYF.

J is TRBJ2-5 and V is TRBV5-6, with D unresolved. CDR1 and CDR2 (germline): SGHDT, YYEEEE. The CDR3 spans 13 residues. Trimming took 0 bases from V and 0 from J, leaving 3 bases between them. The CDR3 coding sequence is TGTGCCAGCAGCTTGGAAAACCAAGAGACCCAGTACTTC. This encodes CASSLENQETQYF.

The chain uses TRBV4-1 and TRBJ1-4, with D tentatively TRBD1 (5 bases). Germline V gene lookup returns CDR1 MGHRA and CDR2 YSYEKL. This CDR3 is 17 amino acids long. V was pared by 4 bases and J by 5 bases, with 20 bases between. CDR3 DNA: TGCGCCAGCAGCCCCCCCGCGGCAGGGCTGTTAAATGAAAAACTGTTTTTT. Residues: CASSPPAAGLLNEKLFF.

V gene TRBV30 combines with J gene TRBJ1-1; maybe TRBD1 (5 bases). V was pared by 1 base and J by 1 base, with 10 bases between. CDR3 size: 14 residues. Germline V gene lookup returns CDR1 GTSNPN and CDR2 SVGIG (reference sequence). CDR3 DNA: TGTGCCTGGAGTGCAGGGATTGAGAACACTGAAGCTTTCTTT. This sequence encodes CAWSAGIENTEAFF.

The rearrangement links TRBV30 to TRBJ1-1; D call uncertain. Germline CDR1 reads GTSNPN; CDR2 reads SVGIG (reference sequence). V was trimmed by 2 bases and J by 0 bases, leaving 7 bases between them. The CDR3 is made up of 13 amino acids. The CDR3 DNA sequence: TGTGCCTGGAGTCTGGTGGTGAACACTGAAGCTTTCTTT. This sequence encodes CAWSLVVNTEAFF.

The V and J genes are TRBV30 and TRBJ2-7; TRBD2 matches 7 bases. The germline gives CDR1 GTSNPN, CDR2 SVGIG (reference sequence). The V segment lost 3 bases and the J segment 2 bases; nucleotides outside the gene matches: 10. The CDR3 has 15 amino acids. The CDR3 spells CAWRGGEGSAYEQYF. CDR3 sequence (DNA): TGTGCCTGGAGGGGGGGGGAGGGGTCGGCCTACGAGCAGTACTTC.

The chain is built from TRBV6-1 and TRBJ2-7; 10 positions match TRBD1. CDR3 size: 15 residues. Germline assignment: CDR1 MNHNS and CDR2 SASEGT. V shed 6 bases and J 5 bases; nucleotides not matched to a gene: 10. The chain's CDR3 is CASSLTGQGMNEQYF. CDR3 coding DNA: TGTGCCAGCAGCCTGACGGGACAGGGGATGAACGAGCAGTACTTC.

V gene TRBV5-4 combines with J gene TRBJ2-3; D remains ambiguous. This CDR3 comprises 13 residues. Germline CDR1 SGHNT, CDR2 YYREEE (reference sequence). Trimming stripped 2 bases from V and 4 bases from J, with 8 bases between. Written as DNA, the CDR3 is TGTGCCAGCAGCTTCCGCGGAGCAGATACGCAGTATTTT. Translation gives CASSFRGADTQYF.

This clone showed up just a few times. This sequence joins TRBV9 and TRBJ1-2; maybe TRBD1 (6 bases). Per the germline V gene, CDR1 is SGDLS and CDR2 is YYNGEE. This CDR3 is 15 amino acids long. The V gene lost 5 bases and the J gene lost 5 bases, with 19 bases spanning the gap. In nucleotides, the CDR3 is TGTGCCAGCAGTAAAGGGACACAGGGAGGGTATGGCTACACCTTC. Its protein is CASSKGTQGGYGYTF.

V usage is TRBV9 and J usage is TRBJ1-4, with no clear D. The germline V gene has CDR1 SGDLS and CDR2 YYNGEE. V gave up 2 bases and J gave up 6 bases, with 17 bases separating them. This CDR3 spans 16 amino acids. The CDR3 loop reads CASSVALHSGDEKLFF. The CDR3 bases are TGTGCCAGCAGCGTTGCCCTGCACAGCGGAGATGAAAAACTGTTTTTT.

The CDR3 nucleotides read TGTGCCACCAGCCGACAGGGGGGGAATGAGCAGTTCTTC. It codes for CATSRQGGNEQFF. The chain is built from TRBV15 and TRBJ2-1; 9 bases line up with TRBD1. Unmatched junction bases numbered 3, after V lost 5 bases and J lost 7 bases. This CDR3 region has 13 residues. The germline V gene encodes CDR1 LNHNV and CDR2 YYDKDF (reference sequence).

The V gene is TRBV9, the J gene TRBJ2-5; 8 bases match TRBD2. The trim removed 0 bases at V and 6 bases at J, leaving 4 bases unmatched. CDR1 SGDLS and CDR2 YYNGEE come from the germline V gene. The CDR3 has 14 amino acids. This CDR3 reads CASSVGRGGQTQYF. The DNA for the CDR3 is TGTGCCAGCAGCGTAGGCCGGGGGGGGCAGACCCAGTACTTC.